This entry lists 25 T cell receptor beta chains sequenced from one sample in a study of cytomegalovirus exposure and HLA in healthy donors. Primers for the PCR totalled 60 Vbeta and 13 Jbeta. Clones were sequenced by immunoSEQ multiplex PCR, and TCRdb holds only the in-frame ones, with some missing. The repertoire has more than 100,000 clones, 75% to 90% of them found once; the top ten carry 1.5% to 1.7%. Sequencing input: PBMCs. The receptors here all came from a man aged 35 to 55 in good health and CMV-seronegative.

The chain is built from TRBV9 and TRBJ1-3; 8 nucleotides match TRBD1. Germline V CDR1 and CDR2: SGDLS, YYNGEE. The trim removed 0 bases at V and 9 bases at J, leaving 11 bases unmatched. There are 16 residues in the CDR3. The CDR3 is CASSVDPRTGSFTIYF. CDR3 sequence (DNA): TGTGCCAGCAGCGTAGATCCTCGGACAGGGAGTTTCACCATATATTTT.

This chain links TRBV28 with TRBJ1-5; TRBD1 is a possible D gene (5 bases). Germline CDR1 MDHEN, CDR2 SYDVKM. This CDR3 is built from 16 residues. V was cut by 3 bases and J by 2 bases, with 14 bases left in between. This CDR3 is CASSLASGGGNQPQHF. The CDR3 region has the DNA TGTGCCAGCAGTTTGGCAAGTGGAGGGGGCAATCAGCCCCAGCATTTT.

The chain carries TRBV7-3 and TRBJ2-5; the D is unclear. The better agreement between TRBJ2-7 and the DNA end casts doubt on the J call. The germline V gene has CDR1 SGHTA and CDR2 FQGTGA. This CDR3 comprises 15 residues. CDR3 region: CASSLSPVSSYEQYF. The CDR3 bases are TGTGCCAGCAGCTTAAGTCCGGTTTCCTCCTACGAGCAGTACTTC.

The chain uses TRBV9 and TRBJ1-1; D is ambiguous. Trimming removed 1 base at V and 8 bases at J, with 3 bases between. This CDR3 contains 10 residues. CDR1 and CDR2 from the germline V gene are SGDLS and YYNGEE. CDR3 nucleotides: TGTGCCAGCAGCGTACAGGAAGCTTTCTTT. Translated, it gives CASSVQEAFF.

The chain is built from TRBV14 and TRBJ2-5, with 8 nucleotides matching TRBD1. Germline V gene sequence: CDR1 SGHDN, CDR2 FVKESK. With 4 bases clipped from V and 5 bases from J, the junction kept 9 bases outside the gene matches. This CDR3 comprises 15 residues. DNA for the CDR3: TGTGCCAGCAGCCCGCAGGGGGCGATTTGGGAGACCCAGTACTTC. Its translation: CASSPQGAIWETQYF. The whole variable domain, remainder taken from reference TRBV14 and TRBJ2-5, is EAGVTQFPSHSVIEKGQTVTLRCDPISGHDNLYWYRRVMGKEIKFLLHFVKESKQDESGMPNNRFLAERTGGTYSTLKVQPAELEDSGVYFCASSPQGAIWETQYFGPGTRLLVL.

The V and J genes are TRBV5-8 and TRBJ2-5; 11 bases fit TRBD2. The CDR3 spans 16 residues. Germline loops: CDR1 SGHTS, CDR2 YDEGEE. The junction had 7 bases not matched to a gene; V was cut back by 0 bases and J by 6 bases. The chain's CDR3 is CASSLALAGEGQTQYF. The DNA of the CDR3 is TGTGCCAGCAGCTTGGCACTAGCGGGAGAGGGGCAGACCCAGTACTTC.

This clone occurred once. This sequence joins TRBV5-1 and TRBJ1-4; 9 bases align to TRBD1. With 0 bases clipped from V and 3 bases from J, the junction kept 3 bases outside the gene matches. Germline CDR1 is SGHRS and CDR2 is YFSETQ. The CDR3 totals 16 residues. Here the CDR3 reads CASSLVGQGSNEKLFF. CDR3 coding DNA: TGCGCCAGCAGCTTGGTGGGACAGGGTTCTAATGAAAAACTGTTTTTT.

V gene TRBV15 combines with J gene TRBJ1-2; D not resolved. Germline V lookup: CDR1 LNHNV, CDR2 YYDKDF (reference sequence). The CDR3 covers 15 residues. The V and J ends lost 0 bases and 4 bases respectively, with 12 bases between them. CDR3 DNA: TGTGCCACCAGCAGAGATAGGACGGGATTCTATGGCTACACCTTC. It encodes CATSRDRTGFYGYTF. Drawing the rest from reference TRBV15 and TRBJ1-2, the complete variable domain is DAMVIQNPRYQVTQFGKPVTLSCSQTLNHNVMYWYQQKSSQAPKLLFHYYDKDFNNEADTPDNFQSRRPNTSFCFLDIRSPGLGDTAMYLCATSRDRTGFYGYTFGSGTRLTVV.

CDR3: CATSRGQDYGYTF. DNA of the CDR3: TGTGCCACCAGCAGAGGGCAGGACTATGGCTACACCTTC. V and J are TRBV15 and TRBJ1-2, with unresolved D. V was shortened by 1 base and J by 3 bases, with 6 bases between the two germline ends. The length of the CDR3 is 13 residues. CDR1 is LNHNV and CDR2 is YYDKDF in the germline V gene (reference sequence).

The J gene is TRBJ1-1, the V gene TRBV6-5; D is undetermined. The CDR3 runs 14 residues. CDR1 is MNHEY, CDR2 SVGAGI, per germline. With 0 bases removed from V and 4 bases from J, the gap between germline ends came to 9 bases. The CDR3 sequence is CASSYSRGPTEAFF. DNA for the CDR3: TGTGCCAGCAGTTACTCAAGAGGGCCCACTGAAGCTTTCTTT.

The V gene is TRBV4-1, the J gene TRBJ2-5; tentatively, D is TRBD1 (6 bases). The J call may be in error: the DNA end matches TRBJ2-7 better. CDR3 length: 15 amino acids. Germline V gene data show CDR1 as MGHRA and CDR2 as YSYEKL. The chain's CDR3 is CASSQAEGGGYEQYF. As DNA, the CDR3 is TGCGCCAGCAGCCAGGCTGAAGGGGGTGGCTACGAGCAGTACTTC.

The genes are TRBV5-1 and TRBJ2-7, with D hard to call. The V end was cut by 2 bases, the J end by 1 base, with 13 bases between. The V gene's germline CDR1 is SGHRS and CDR2 YFSETQ. This CDR3 comprises 15 residues. CDR3 sequence reads: CASSFEQYSSYEQYF. For the CDR3, the DNA is TGCGCCAGCAGCTTCGAGCAATACTCTTCCTACGAGCAGTACTTC.

V and J are TRBV19 and TRBJ2-1, with 12 positions matching TRBD2. V trimming: 3 bases; J trimming: 14 bases; junction bases outside the gene matches: 5. The CDR3 runs 13 residues. Germline CDR1 reads LNHDA; CDR2 reads SQIVND (reference sequence). Here the CDR3 DNA reads TGTGCCAGTAGTATCCGGACTAGCGGGACGAAGTTCTTC. Its protein is CASSIRTSGTKFF.

CDR3 amino acids: CASSEAPLYGYTF. The CDR3 nucleotides read TGTGCCAGCAGTGAGGCACCCCTCTATGGCTACACCTTC. The chain links TRBV6-1 to TRBJ1-2; D unclear. V was pared by 3 bases and J by 4 bases, with 9 bases between. This CDR3 has 13 residues. The germline V gene has CDR1 MNHNS and CDR2 SASEGT.

This chain joins TRBV9 and TRBJ1-1, with D possibly TRBD1 on 5 matching bases. V lost 0 bases and J 7 bases, leaving 10 bases between the germline ends. This CDR3 is built from 13 residues. The V gene's germline CDR1 is SGDLS and CDR2 YYNGEE. For the CDR3, the DNA is TGTGCCAGCAGCGTAGAGGAGGGGCTTGAAGCTTTCTTT. It specifies CASSVEEGLEAFF.

The chain combines TRBV27 with TRBJ2-1; possibly TRBD2 for D (6 bases). This CDR3 has 12 amino acids. V was clipped by 3 bases and J by 7 bases, with 7 bases between them. Germline CDR1 MNHEY, CDR2 SMNVEV (reference sequence). The CDR3 protein is CASSFGGNEQFF. CDR3 nucleotide sequence: TGTGCCAGCAGTTTCGGAGGGAATGAGCAGTTCTTC.

The chain links TRBV30 to TRBJ1-5; a possible D gene is TRBD1 (5 bases). Looked up from germline, CDR1 is GTSNPN and CDR2 is SVGIG (reference sequence). The CDR3 consists of 13 residues. V dropped 2 bases and J dropped 3 bases, with 8 bases sitting between them. The CDR3 loop reads CAWSRGTNQPQHF. CDR3 DNA: TGTGCCTGGAGTCGGGGGACCAATCAGCCCCAGCATTTT.

The rearrangement uses TRBV11-2 and TRBJ2-1; 7 positions agree with TRBD2. CDR3 length equals 13 residues. Germline lookup yields CDR1 SGHAT and CDR2 FQNNGV. J lost 6 bases, V lost 4 bases, and 3 bases had no gene match. The CDR3 is CASSYWGGNEQFF. For the CDR3, the DNA is TGTGCCAGCAGCTACTGGGGGGGCAATGAGCAGTTCTTC.

The chain links TRBV13 to TRBJ2-3, with 10 bases lining up with TRBD2. Per the germline V gene, CDR1 is PRHDT and CDR2 is FYEKMQ (reference sequence). This CDR3 spans 16 amino acids. The J segment lost 2 bases and the V segment lost 4 bases, leaving 6 bases of the junction unmatched. CDR3 in amino acids: CASSSLTSGTTDTQYF. The CDR3 nucleotides read TGTGCCAGCAGCTCACTCACTAGCGGGACCACAGATACGCAGTATTTT.

The J gene is TRBJ1-6, the V gene TRBV4-3; D is unresolved. Per germline, CDR1 LGHNA and CDR2 YSLEER. V lost 1 base to trimming and J lost 8 bases, with 6 bases between them. The CDR3 has 13 amino acids. The DNA for the CDR3 is TGCGCCAGCAGCCAAGGGAGAGATTCACCCCTCCACTTT. Protein: CASSQGRDSPLHF.

The rearrangement links TRBV5-8 to TRBJ2-6; D uncertain. V gave up 4 bases and J gave up 1 base, with 9 bases separating them. The CDR3 is 15 residues long. CDR1 and CDR2 from the germline V gene are SGHTS and YDEGEE. The CDR3 reads CASSLRLSGANVLTF. The CDR3 DNA sequence: TGTGCCAGCAGCCTACGTCTATCTGGGGCCAACGTCCTGACTTTC.

The V gene is TRBV7-6, the J gene TRBJ2-2, with 13 bases lining up with TRBD2. With V trimmed by 4 bases and J by 6 bases, 5 bases remained unmatched. The germline CDR1 and CDR2 sequences are SGHVS and FNYEAQ. CDR3 size: 16 residues. CDR3 nucleotide sequence: TGTGCCAGCAGCTCCGGGACTAGCGGGGTTCCCGGGGAGCTGTTTTTT. It codes for CASSSGTSGVPGELFF.

This rearrangement joins TRBV7-6 to TRBJ2-2, with D unclear. CDR3 size: 15 residues. Trimming left V 2 bases short and J 4 bases short, with 11 bases between. Germline V gives CDR1 SGHVS, CDR2 FNYEAQ. In DNA form, the CDR3 reads TGTGCCAGCAGCTTAACAAGAGCTAGCACCGGGGAGCTGTTTTTT. Encoded protein: CASSLTRASTGELFF.

This sequence joins TRBV19 and TRBJ1-5; TRBD1 is a possible D gene (5 bases). Trimming removed 4 bases at V and 6 bases at J, with 19 bases between. This CDR3 contains 16 residues. The germline V gene has CDR1 LNHDA and CDR2 SQIVND (reference sequence). The CDR3 protein is CASSKWAGWEGQPQHF. The DNA for the CDR3 is TGTGCCAGTAGTAAATGGGCAGGGTGGGAGGGTCAGCCCCAGCATTTT.

J is TRBJ2-1 and V is TRBV9; D perhaps matches TRBD2 (6 bases). With 4 bases removed from V and 3 bases from J, the gap between germline ends came to 17 bases. This CDR3 has 16 amino acids. Germline V gene sequence: CDR1 SGDLS, CDR2 YYNGEE. The DNA of the CDR3 is TGTGCCAGCAGCCCCCGGGGGACGGGTGACTACAATGAGCAGTTCTTC. Protein sequence: CASSPRGTGDYNEQFF.